A selection of T cell receptor beta chains follows, all from one sample in a study of blood T cell repertoires in COVID-19. Profiling relied on immunoSEQ multiplex PCR, and the TCRdb table lists in-frame clones only, not all of them. The table shows approximately 150,000 clones, with about 90% occurring only once. The specimen sequenced was peripheral blood. The origin of the receptors is an elderly man with acute or convalescent COVID-19. Both conserved end residues are part of each CDR3. The D gene is left open where the match is weak. Expanded clones get a size class; other rows say once, few or many, or leave the size out.

D gene: TRBD1
J gene: TRBJ1-4
V gene: TRBV7-9
clone size: .
CDR3 DNA: TGTGCCAGCAGCCCCGACAGGGGAAACGAAAAACTGTTTTTT
CDR3 protein: CASSPDRGNEKLFF

D gene: TRBD2
J gene: TRBJ2-1
V gene: TRBV3-1/TRBV3-2
clone size: .
CDR3 DNA: TGTGCCAGCAGCCAGGGACTAGCGGAATTCAATGAGCAGTTCTTC
CDR3 protein: CASSQGLAEFNEQFF

D gene: .
J gene: TRBJ1-3
V gene: TRBV4-2
clone size: .
CDR3 DNA: TGTGCCAGCAGCCAAGATTCGAAGGGAGGTTACTCTGGAAACACCATATATTTT
CDR3 protein: CASSQDSKGGYSGNTIYF

D gene: .
J gene: TRBJ1-1
V gene: TRBV6-7
clone size: .
CDR3 DNA: TGTGCCAGCAGTTACTCCAAAGGACACCTGAACACTGAAGCTTTCTTT
CDR3 protein: CASSYSKGHLNTEAFF

D gene: .
J gene: TRBJ2-5
V gene: TRBV11-2
clone size: .
CDR3 DNA: TGTGCCAGCAGCTTAAGTGGGGGGGCAGGAGAGACCCAGTACTTC
CDR3 protein: CASSLSGGAGETQYF

D gene: .
J gene: TRBJ1-6
V gene: TRBV6-1
clone size: .
CDR3 DNA: TGTGCCAGCAGTGAACTGTCACCCCTCCACTTT
CDR3 protein: CASSELSPLHF

D gene: .
J gene: TRBJ1-1
V gene: TRBV18
clone size: .
CDR3 DNA: TGTGCCAGCTCACAACAGGGTAACACTGAAGCTTTCTTT
CDR3 protein: CASSQQGNTEAFF

D gene: .
J gene: TRBJ2-3
V gene: TRBV2
clone size: .
CDR3 DNA: TGTGCCAGCGGTATCGACATCGCTAGCACAGATACGCAGTATTTT
CDR3 protein: CASGIDIASTDTQYF

D gene: TRBD1
J gene: TRBJ2-2
V gene: TRBV5-1
clone size: once
CDR3 DNA: TGCGCCAGCTGGGGACAGGGCAGCACCGGGGAGCTGTTTTTT
CDR3 protein: CASWGQGSTGELFF

D gene: .
J gene: TRBJ1-1
V gene: TRBV2
clone size: .
CDR3 DNA: TGTGCCAGCAGACCCGACGGGATGAACACTGAAGCTTTCTTT
CDR3 protein: CASRPDGMNTEAFF

D gene: TRBD2
J gene: TRBJ2-1
V gene: TRBV15
clone size: .
CDR3 DNA: TGTGCCACCAGCATCGAGCGGGGGGGACGAAATGAGCAGTTCTTC
CDR3 protein: CATSIERGGRNEQFF

D gene: TRBD2
J gene: TRBJ2-3
V gene: TRBV20-1
clone size: few
CDR3 DNA: TGCAGTGCCAGTCGGAGCGGGGGAGCAGATACGCAGTATTTT
CDR3 protein: CSASRSGGADTQYF

D gene: .
J gene: TRBJ2-5
V gene: TRBV7-6
clone size: .
CDR3 DNA: TGTGCCAGCAGCTTAGGGACAGTTCGGGAGACCCAGTACTTC
CDR3 protein: CASSLGTVRETQYF

D gene: .
J gene: TRBJ1-2
V gene: TRBV2
clone size: .
CDR3 DNA: TGTGCCAGCCCCGGGGGGTCGGGTTATGGCTACACCTTC
CDR3 protein: CASPGGSGYGYTF

D gene: .
J gene: TRBJ1-5
V gene: TRBV2
clone size: .
CDR3 DNA: TGTGCCAGCAGTGAAGGAGGGTTGCTAAATCAGCCCCAGCATTTT
CDR3 protein: CASSEGGLLNQPQHF

D gene: TRBD1
J gene: TRBJ1-3
V gene: TRBV7-6
clone size: .
CDR3 DNA: TGTGCCAGCAGCGCGCAAACAGGGGCAGGAAACACCATATATTTT
CDR3 protein: CASSAQTGAGNTIYF

D gene: TRBD1
J gene: TRBJ2-7
V gene: TRBV3-1/TRBV3-2
clone size: once
CDR3 DNA: TGTGCCAGCAGCCAGGAAGGGTACAGGGGCTACGAGCAGTACTTC
CDR3 protein: CASSQEGYRGYEQYF

D gene: TRBD1
J gene: TRBJ1-3
V gene: TRBV7-6
clone size: .
CDR3 DNA: TGTGCCAGCAGCCGGGGACAGCGACTCTCTGGAAACACCATATATTTT
CDR3 protein: CASSRGQRLSGNTIYF

D gene: TRBD1
J gene: TRBJ2-7
V gene: TRBV6-1
clone size: .
CDR3 DNA: TGTGCCAGCAGTGAAGCCCTCAGGGGGTTGGGAGAGCAGTACTTC
CDR3 protein: CASSEALRGLGEQYF

D gene: .
J gene: TRBJ1-1
V gene: TRBV2
clone size: .
CDR3 DNA: TGTGCCAGCAGTGAAGCGCGTTTTTTTGAAGCTTTCTTT
CDR3 protein: CASSEARFFEAFF

D gene: TRBD2
J gene: TRBJ2-7
V gene: TRBV7-2
clone size: .
CDR3 DNA: TGTGCCAGCAGCACGGGACTAGCGACCTACGAGCAGTACTTC
CDR3 protein: CASSTGLATYEQYF

D gene: .
J gene: TRBJ1-1
V gene: TRBV28
clone size: once
CDR3 DNA: TGTGCCAGCAGAGTGATCGGGAGCACTGAAGCTTTCTTT
CDR3 protein: CASRVIGSTEAFF

D gene: TRBD1
J gene: TRBJ1-2
V gene: TRBV7-2
clone size: .
CDR3 DNA: TGTGCCAGCTCGGCCGGTCAGGGGGTCTATGGCTACACCTTC
CDR3 protein: CASSAGQGVYGYTF

D gene: TRBD1
J gene: TRBJ2-1
V gene: TRBV11-2
clone size: .
CDR3 DNA: TGTGCCAGCAGCTCACAGGGGACTGAGCAGTTCTTC
CDR3 protein: CASSSQGTEQFF

D gene: TRBD2
J gene: TRBJ2-2
V gene: TRBV4-2
clone size: .
CDR3 DNA: TGTGCCAGCAGCCCCAGCGGGGGGGCCCCTGGCAGGGAGCTGTTTTTT
CDR3 protein: CASSPSGGAPGRELFF

D gene: .
J gene: TRBJ2-7
V gene: TRBV28
clone size: .
CDR3 DNA: TGTGCCAGCAGTTCCCCTCACAGGAGCTCCTACGAGCAGTACTTC
CDR3 protein: CASSSPHRSSYEQYF

D gene: TRBD2
J gene: TRBJ2-1
V gene: TRBV5-1
clone size: .
CDR3 DNA: TGCGCCAGCAGTCTGATGGGGGAGGGTGAGCAGTTCTTC
CDR3 protein: CASSLMGEGEQFF

D gene: .
J gene: TRBJ2-5
V gene: TRBV6-5
clone size: .
CDR3 DNA: TGTGCCAGCAGTCCCGGGGGGCTCCAAGAGACCCAGTACTTC
CDR3 protein: CASSPGGLQETQYF

D gene: TRBD2
J gene: TRBJ2-2
V gene: TRBV7-2
clone size: .
CDR3 DNA: TGTGCCAGCAGCGCCGGTTCGGGGGGGGTCGGGGAGCTGTTTTTT
CDR3 protein: CASSAGSGGVGELFF

D gene: TRBD1
J gene: TRBJ1-2
V gene: TRBV5-5
clone size: .
CDR3 DNA: TGTGCCAGCAGCCGTCCCGGGACAGGAGCCTATGGGGGCTACACCTTC
CDR3 protein: CASSRPGTGAYGGYTF

D gene: .
J gene: TRBJ2-2
V gene: TRBV10-3
clone size: .
CDR3 DNA: TGTGCCATCAGTGGGGCCAGTCTAACCGGGGAGCTGTTTTTT
CDR3 protein: CAISGASLTGELFF

D gene: TRBD1
J gene: TRBJ2-7
V gene: TRBV6-2/TRBV6-3
clone size: .
CDR3 DNA: TGTGCCAGCAGTCGACAGGGGGGAGGATATGAGCAGTACTTC
CDR3 protein: CASSRQGGGYEQYF